This T cell receptor beta chain was obtained from a study of shared clonotypes between healthy human individuals. V lost 4 bases and J 8 bases, leaving 12 bases between the germline ends. Germline-derived CDR1 and CDR2 are SEHNR and FQNEAQ (reference sequence). The CDR3 contains 13 residues. Sequenced by immunoSEQ multiplex PCR; TCRdb stores in-frame clones only, minus some. The repertoire holds over 100,000 clones, with around 68% as singletons. This TCR was recovered from a woman younger than 45 in good health. The sequencing sample was made of memory CD8+ T cells sorted from blood. Subset of the sample: CD45RO+ cells pooled with CCR7-negative TemRA cells. This chain connects TRBV7-9 to TRBJ2-1; D may be TRBD2 (5 bases). The DNA of the CDR3 is TGTGCCAGCAGCTCAACTAGGTTCGATGAGCAGTTCTTC. This translates into CASSSTRFDEQFF.